The T cell receptor beta chain described here comes from a study of control samples from healthy donors and cancer patients. Libraries were prepared by immunoSEQ multiplex PCR; TCRdb keeps only in-frame clonotypes and omits some of them. The sample has under 450,000 clones, roughly 90% seen once. Germline V CDR1 and CDR2: MDHEN, SYDVKM. This CDR3 contains 13 residues. V gave up 5 bases and J gave up 2 bases, with 10 bases separating them. Sequenced material: PBMCs. The chain recombines TRBV28 with TRBJ2-7, with a possible D match to TRBD2 (6 bases). The clonotype comes from a man aged 35 to 55 with head and neck cancer. Here the CDR3 reads CASSRGGAYEQYF. As DNA, the CDR3 is TGTGCCAGCAGTCGTGGAGGGGCCTACGAGCAGTACTTC.